The entry below gives a single T cell receptor beta chain sequence along with its context. With V trimmed by 4 bases and J by 9 bases, 18 bases remained unmatched. Germline V gene data show CDR1 as SGHAT and CDR2 as FQNNGV. The CDR3 extends over 18 amino acids. This specimen belongs to a study of cytomegalovirus exposure and HLA in healthy donors. A multiplex PCR was run with 60 Vbeta primers and 13 Jbeta primers. Method: immunoSEQ multiplex PCR; TCRdb's copy keeps in-frame clones and lacks some. The sample includes under 200,000 clones, approximately 77% of them seen just once. The sequencing sample was made of PBMCs. The clonotype was recovered from a man over 45 in good health and CMV-seropositive. This chain joins TRBV11-2 and TRBJ2-5; 12 nucleotides line up with TRBD2. CDR3 nucleotides: TGTGCCAGCAGCTGGCCGACTAGCGGGGGCCCCCGTAGTTCGGCCCAGTACTTC. Translated: CASSWPTSGGPRSSAQYF.